Sequencing of this T cell receptor beta chain was carried out in a study of T cells after yellow fever vaccination. About the study: Fractions of low cell number were prepared using SMART-Seq v4 Ultra Low Input.

TCRdb reanalysed the 5' RACE reads using MiXCR and keeps one entry per CDR3 protein. In the table there are some 400,000 distinct CDR3 sequences, over 15% of which are singletons. The table lists this clonotype with a few counts. Its antigen is unknown. This CDR3 contains 14 residues. V gave up 5 bases and J gave up 4 bases; unmatched junction bases: 7. Per germline, CDR1 SGHTA and CDR2 FQGNSA. The study's findings and limits: Once the booster was given, most primary-vaccination clones reappeared, at just over 95% for CD4 and 88% for CD8.

V and J are TRBV7-2 and TRBJ2-7; 8 bases agree with TRBD1. This clonotype was sampled from a man younger than 35 who received the YFV17D yellow fever vaccine. The specimen was PBMCs, collected before the yellow fever booster vaccination. CDR3 amino acids: CASSADRGLYEQYF. CDR3 in DNA: TGTGCCAGCAGCGCCGACAGGGGCCTATACGAGCAGTACTTC.